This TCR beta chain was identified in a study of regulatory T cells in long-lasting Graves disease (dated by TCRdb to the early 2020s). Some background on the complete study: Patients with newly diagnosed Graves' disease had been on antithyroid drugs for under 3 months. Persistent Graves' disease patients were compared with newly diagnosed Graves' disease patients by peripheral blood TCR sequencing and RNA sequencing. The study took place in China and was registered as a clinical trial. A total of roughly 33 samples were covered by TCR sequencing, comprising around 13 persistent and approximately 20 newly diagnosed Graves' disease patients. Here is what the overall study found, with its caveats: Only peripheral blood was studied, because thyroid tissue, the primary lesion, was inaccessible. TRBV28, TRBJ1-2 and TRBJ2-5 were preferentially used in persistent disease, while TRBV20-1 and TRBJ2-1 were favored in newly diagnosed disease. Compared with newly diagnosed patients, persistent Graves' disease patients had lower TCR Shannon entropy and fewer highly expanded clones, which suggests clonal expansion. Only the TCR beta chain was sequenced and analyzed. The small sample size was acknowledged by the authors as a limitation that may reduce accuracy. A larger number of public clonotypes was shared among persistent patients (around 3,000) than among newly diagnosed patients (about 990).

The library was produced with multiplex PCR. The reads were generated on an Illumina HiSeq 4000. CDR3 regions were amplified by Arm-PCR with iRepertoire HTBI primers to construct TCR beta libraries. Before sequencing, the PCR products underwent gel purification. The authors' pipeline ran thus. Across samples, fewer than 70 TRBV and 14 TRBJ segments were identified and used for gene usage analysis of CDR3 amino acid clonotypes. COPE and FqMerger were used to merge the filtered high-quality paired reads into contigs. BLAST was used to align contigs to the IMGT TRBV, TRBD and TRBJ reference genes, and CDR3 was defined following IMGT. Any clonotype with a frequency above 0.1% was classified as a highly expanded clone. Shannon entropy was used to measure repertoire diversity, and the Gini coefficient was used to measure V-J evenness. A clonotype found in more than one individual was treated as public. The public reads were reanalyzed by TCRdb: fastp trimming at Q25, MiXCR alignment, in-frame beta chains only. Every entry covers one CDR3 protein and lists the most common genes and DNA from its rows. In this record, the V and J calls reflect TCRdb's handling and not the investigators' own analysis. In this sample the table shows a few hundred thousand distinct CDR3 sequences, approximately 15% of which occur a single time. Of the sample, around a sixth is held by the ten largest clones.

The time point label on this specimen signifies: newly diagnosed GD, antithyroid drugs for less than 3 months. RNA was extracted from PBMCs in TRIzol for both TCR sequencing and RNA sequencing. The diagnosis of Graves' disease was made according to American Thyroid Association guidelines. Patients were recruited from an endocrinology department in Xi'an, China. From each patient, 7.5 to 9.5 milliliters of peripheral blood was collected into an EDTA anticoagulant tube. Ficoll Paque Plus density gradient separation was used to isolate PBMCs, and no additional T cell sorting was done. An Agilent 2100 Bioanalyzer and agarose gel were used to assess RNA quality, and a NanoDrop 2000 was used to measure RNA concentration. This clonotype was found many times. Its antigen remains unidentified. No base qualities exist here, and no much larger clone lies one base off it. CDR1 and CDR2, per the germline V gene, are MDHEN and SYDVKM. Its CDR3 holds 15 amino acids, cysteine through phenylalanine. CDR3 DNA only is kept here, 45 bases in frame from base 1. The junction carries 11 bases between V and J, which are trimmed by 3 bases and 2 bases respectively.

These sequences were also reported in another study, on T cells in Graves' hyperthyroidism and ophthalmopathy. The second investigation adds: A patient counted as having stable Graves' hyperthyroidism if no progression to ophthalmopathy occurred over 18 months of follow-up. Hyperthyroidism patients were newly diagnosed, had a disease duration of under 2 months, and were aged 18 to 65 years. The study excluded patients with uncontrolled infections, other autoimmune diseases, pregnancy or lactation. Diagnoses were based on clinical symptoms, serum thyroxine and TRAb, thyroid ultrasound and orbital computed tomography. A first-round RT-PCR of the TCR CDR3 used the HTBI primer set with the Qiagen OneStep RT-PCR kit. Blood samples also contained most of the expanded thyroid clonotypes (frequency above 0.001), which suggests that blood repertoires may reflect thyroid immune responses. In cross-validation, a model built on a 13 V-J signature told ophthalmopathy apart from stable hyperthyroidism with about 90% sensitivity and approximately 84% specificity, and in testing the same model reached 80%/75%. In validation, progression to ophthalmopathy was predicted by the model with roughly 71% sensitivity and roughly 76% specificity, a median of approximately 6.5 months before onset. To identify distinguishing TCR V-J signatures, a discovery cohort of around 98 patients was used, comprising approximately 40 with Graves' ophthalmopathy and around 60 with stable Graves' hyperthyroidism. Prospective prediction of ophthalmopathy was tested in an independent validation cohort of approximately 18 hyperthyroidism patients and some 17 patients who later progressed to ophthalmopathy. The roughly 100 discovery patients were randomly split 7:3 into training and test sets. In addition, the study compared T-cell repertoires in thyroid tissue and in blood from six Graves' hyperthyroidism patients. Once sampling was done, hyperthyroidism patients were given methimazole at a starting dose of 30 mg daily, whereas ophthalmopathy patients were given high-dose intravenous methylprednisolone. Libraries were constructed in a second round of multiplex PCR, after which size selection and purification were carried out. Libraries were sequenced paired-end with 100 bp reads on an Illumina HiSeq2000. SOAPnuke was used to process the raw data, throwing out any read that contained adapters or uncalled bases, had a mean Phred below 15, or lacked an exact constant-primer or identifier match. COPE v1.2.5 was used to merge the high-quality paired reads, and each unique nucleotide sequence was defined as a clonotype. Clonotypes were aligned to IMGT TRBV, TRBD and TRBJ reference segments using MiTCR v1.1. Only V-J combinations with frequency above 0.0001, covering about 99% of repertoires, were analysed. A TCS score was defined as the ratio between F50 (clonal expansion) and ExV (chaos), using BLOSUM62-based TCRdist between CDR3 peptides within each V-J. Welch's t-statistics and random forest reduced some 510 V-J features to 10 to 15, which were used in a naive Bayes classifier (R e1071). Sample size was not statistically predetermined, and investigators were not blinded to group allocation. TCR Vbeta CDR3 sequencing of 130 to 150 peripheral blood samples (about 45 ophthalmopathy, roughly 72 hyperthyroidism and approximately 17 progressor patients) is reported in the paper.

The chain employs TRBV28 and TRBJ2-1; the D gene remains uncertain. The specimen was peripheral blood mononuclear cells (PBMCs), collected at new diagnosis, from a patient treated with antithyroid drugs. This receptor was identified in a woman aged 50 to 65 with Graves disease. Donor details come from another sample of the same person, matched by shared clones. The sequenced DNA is TGTGCCAGCAGTTTGTTGATTGCTACCTACAATGAGCAGTTCTTC. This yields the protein CASSLLIATYNEQFF.